This TCR beta chain was obtained from a study of blood T cell repertoires in COVID-19. In the source study's methods: Reference gene primers were amplified, and this amplification served to estimate nucleated cell counts. The table came from immunoSEQ multiplex PCR; TCRdb's copy has only in-frame clones and leaves some out. V, J and clone size were drawn from that table, and D and trimming were deduced from the DNA. The sample lists about 220,000 clones; 85% were seen once. The CDR3 runs to 14 residues. Germline values: CDR1 SEHNR, CDR2 FQNEAQ (reference sequence). Trimming removed 6 bases from V and 5 bases from J; junction bases left unmatched: 7.

Material: peripheral blood. The rearrangement joins TRBV7-9 to TRBJ2-1; 7 bases match TRBD1. This clonotype was obtained from a woman aged 70 to 79 with COVID-19, enrolled during active disease. The CDR3 reads CASSRTGTDNEQFF. In DNA, the CDR3 is TGTGCCAGCAGTCGGACCGGGACAGACAATGAGCAGTTCTTC. Full variable domain (missing parts from reference TRBV7-9 and TRBJ2-1): DTGVSQNPRHKITKRGQNVTFRCDPISEHNRLYWYRQTLGQGPEFLTYFQNEAQLEKSRLLSDRFSAERPKGSFSTLEIQRTEQGDSAMYLCASSRTGTDNEQFFGPGTRLTVL.